This TCR beta chain was identified in a study of T cell repertoires in cytomegalovirus infection (dated by TCRdb to the late 2010s). Regarding the study in general: Recently identified HLA-C-restricted CMV epitopes, whose presentation resists viral immunomodulation, were targeted by peptide stimulations together with well-studied HLA-B-restricted epitopes. Because public TCR beta signatures pointed to carriage of CMV infection together with the matching HLA type, the HLA type of each donor mattered for the analysis. Study-wide findings and limitations: The ex vivo response was dominated by HLA-C-restricted CMV-specific TCR beta clonotypes, which also provided the single most frequent clonotype in two of eight donors. In both this cohort and an independent cohort of 350 to 400 donors, the cumulative frequency of public TCR beta family members distinguished carriers of CMV infection plus the relevant HLA type.

Reads for this sample came from an Illumina HiSeq 1500. The raw public data were reprocessed by TCRdb itself: fastp quality trimming at Q25, MiXCR clonotype calling, in-frame beta chains only. When rows share a CDR3 protein, they turn into one entry using the most common DNA and genes. This sample gives some 940,000 distinct CDR3 sequences in total; 25% to 40% of them show up just once. The leading ten clones occupy 10% to 15% of the sample. The intended sense of this specimen's treatment or condition label: in vitro stimulation with specific CMV peptide epitopes to enrich CMV-specific T cells. V was cut back by 3 bases and J by 5 bases, leaving a gap of 19 bases between them. The CDR3 holds 15 amino acids from the cysteine to the phenylalanine. Just CDR3 DNA is preserved here, 45 bases in frame from base 1. CDR1 SQVTM and CDR2 ANQGSEA were looked up in the germline V gene. Comments on this clonotype: Its antigen target is currently unknown. Within one base of it there is no much larger clone, and no base qualities were kept.

The sequences come from cultured CD8+ T cells from PBMCs, collected from culture after CMV antigen stimulation. This receptor chain uses TRBV29-1 and TRBJ1-2; TRBD1 might be the D gene, on 6 matching bases. The clonotype originates from a human donor in good health (CMV status not recorded). Some clones in this sample may be carry-over from other donors' samples. The DNA reads TGCAGCGTTGATGGGGACACGGGCGGGAGGTATGGCTACACCTTC. This sequence encodes CSVDGDTGGRYGYTF.